This T cell receptor beta chain was identified in a study of beta chain features in type 1 diabetes. This clone appeared a few times. Every bit of the isolated RNA underwent reverse transcription, so sequencing read expressed TCRB transcripts. The repertoire was sequenced with immunoSEQ multiplex PCR; TCRdb's copy has only in-frame clones and lacks some. The sample lists almost 350,000 clones, 20% seen once, with under 0.05% in the top ten. The germline V gene has CDR1 LNHDA and CDR2 SQIVND (reference sequence). The V and J ends lost 3 bases and 2 bases respectively, with 8 bases between them. This CDR3 is built from 14 residues.

The chain carries TRBV19 and TRBJ2-1; a possible D gene is TRBD2 (6 bases). This receptor was identified in a woman aged 18 to 35 in good health. Input material: naive CD4+ T cells from blood. The CDR3 region is CASSIRRAYNEQFF. CDR3 DNA sequence: TGTGCCAGTAGTATTCGGAGGGCCTACAATGAGCAGTTCTTC.